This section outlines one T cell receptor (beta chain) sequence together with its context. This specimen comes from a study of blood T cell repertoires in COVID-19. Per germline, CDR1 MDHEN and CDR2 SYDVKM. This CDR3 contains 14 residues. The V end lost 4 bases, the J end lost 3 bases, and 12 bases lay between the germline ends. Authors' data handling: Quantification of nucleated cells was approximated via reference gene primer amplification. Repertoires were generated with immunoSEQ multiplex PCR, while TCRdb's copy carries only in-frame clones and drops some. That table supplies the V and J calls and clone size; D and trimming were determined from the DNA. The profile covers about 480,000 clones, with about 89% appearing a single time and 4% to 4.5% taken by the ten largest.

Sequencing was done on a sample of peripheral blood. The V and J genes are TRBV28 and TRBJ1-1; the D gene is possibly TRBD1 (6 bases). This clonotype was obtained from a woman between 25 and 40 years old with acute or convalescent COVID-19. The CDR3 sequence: CASSSPGEDTEAFF. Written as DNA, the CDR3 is TGTGCCAGCAGTTCACCAGGGGAAGACACTGAAGCTTTCTTT. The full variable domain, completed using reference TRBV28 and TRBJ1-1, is DVKVTQSSRYLVKRTGEKVFLECVQDMDHENMFWYRQDPGLGLRLIYFSYDVKMKEKGDIPEGYSVSREKKERFSLILESASTNQTSMYLCASSSPGEDTEAFFGQGTRLTVV.